This T cell receptor (beta chain) was recovered during a study of cytomegalovirus exposure and HLA in healthy donors. Primers: 60 Vbeta forward and 13 Jbeta reverse. Produced via immunoSEQ multiplex PCR; TCRdb's table is partial and in-frame only. This sample's table reports 100,000 to 150,000 clones. This clonotype originated in a man between 18 and 29 years old in good health and CMV-seronegative. The sample consisted of PBMCs.

The CDR3 protein is CASSLDLAGARSYEQYF. The DNA for the CDR3 is TGCGCCAGCAGCTTGGATTTAGCGGGGGCCCGCTCCTACGAGCAGTACTTC. The V gene is TRBV5-1, the J gene TRBJ2-7; 9 bases map to TRBD2. The germline gives CDR1 SGHRS, CDR2 YFSETQ. The CDR3 loop spans 17 amino acids. With 0 bases clipped from V and 0 bases from J, the junction kept 7 bases outside the gene matches.